The rows below give T cell receptor beta chains drawn from one sample of a study of identical twins. In TCRdb, the 5' RACE reads were re-called with MiXCR into one record per CDR3 protein. The repertoire has hundreds of thousands of distinct CDR3 sequences, about 22% of them found once; the top ten carry 0.48%. The same sample was also studied in work on yellow fever vaccine responses in identical twins.

The sequenced material came from CD4+ T cells sorted from blood. The receptors originated from a young woman in good health. The CDR3 runs from the conserved cysteine through the conserved F or W. A D gene is named only where the DNA matches it firmly. Only part of the rows carry a size: once, few, many, or a class if the clone is expanded.

abundance	v_gene	d_gene	j_gene	CDR3aa	CDR3nt
few	TRBV3-1	NA	TRBJ2-7	CASSQDLGNYEQYF	TGTGCCAGCAGCCAAGATCTAGGGAACTACGAGCAGTACTTC
NA	TRBV12-3/TRBV12-4	NA	TRBJ2-1	CASRLHSQSSYNEQFF	TGTGCCAGCAGACTCCACTCACAGAGCTCCTACAATGAGCAGTTCTTC
NA	TRBV29-1	NA	TRBJ2-7	CSVVRDTYEQYF	TGCAGCGTTGTAAGGGACACCTACGAGCAGTACTTC
NA	TRBV19	TRBD1	TRBJ2-7	CASSPTHRGTYEQYF	TGTGCCAGTAGCCCTACCCACAGGGGAACCTACGAGCAGTACTTC
NA	TRBV5-1	TRBD1	TRBJ2-5	CASSLAGTGGEKTQYF	TGCGCCAGCAGCTTGGCCGGGACAGGGGGCGAGAAGACCCAGTACTTC
few	TRBV7-9	NA	TRBJ2-3	CASSFREDTQYF	TGTGCCAGCAGCTTTCGTGAGGATACGCAGTATTTT
NA	TRBV11-2	NA	TRBJ2-5	CASRSLFQETQYF	TGTGCCAGCAGGAGTCTTTTCCAAGAGACCCAGTACTTC
few	TRBV28	TRBD2	TRBJ2-7	CASSLGTRLHEQYF	TGTGCCAGCAGTTTAGGGACTAGACTCCACGAGCAGTACTTC
few	TRBV20-1	TRBD2	TRBJ2-1	CSARGLRVAFGLADNEQFF	TGCAGTGCTAGAGGGCTACGTGTGGCTTTCGGACTAGCAGACAATGAGCAGTTCTTC
few	TRBV3-1	NA	TRBJ1-1	CASSPPVGGIFTEAFF	TGTGCCAGCAGCCCTCCAGTGGGCGGAATATTCACTGAAGCTTTCTTT
NA	TRBV28	TRBD2	TRBJ2-3	CASTGPSGASTDTQYF	TGTGCCAGCACCGGTCCTAGCGGAGCTAGCACAGATACGCAGTATTTT
few	TRBV6-1	NA	TRBJ2-2	CASRETGGATGELFF	TGTGCCAGTCGAGAAACGGGCGGGGCAACCGGGGAGCTGTTTTTT
NA	TRBV19	NA	TRBJ2-3	CASSKSSDTQYF	TGTGCCAGTAGTAAATCATCAGATACGCAGTATTTT
NA	TRBV18	NA	TRBJ2-7	CASSPREGAYEQYF	TGTGCCAGCTCACCACGGGAAGGGGCCTACGAGCAGTACTTC
few	TRBV12-3/TRBV12-4	NA	TRBJ2-2	CASAEGSVRAGELFF	TGTGCCAGCGCGGAGGGAAGCGTCCGGGCCGGGGAGCTGTTTTTT
NA	TRBV20-1	NA	TRBJ2-2	CSARAYSSNTGELFF	TGCAGTGCTAGAGCGTACAGCTCGAACACCGGGGAGCTGTTTTTT
few	TRBV7-6	NA	TRBJ1-6	CASSLVGGTSSPLHF	TGTGCCAGCAGCTTAGTTGGAGGAACGAGTTCACCCCTCCACTTT
once	TRBV20-1	NA	TRBJ1-1	CSAMRGLNTEAFF	TGCAGTGCTATGAGAGGCCTCAACACTGAAGCTTTCTTT
NA	TRBV14	NA	TRBJ2-7	CASSQLTGWNEQYF	TGTGCCAGCAGCCAATTAACAGGGTGGAACGAGCAGTACTTC
many	TRBV12-3/TRBV12-4	NA	TRBJ2-1	CASSLYQHNEQFF	TGTGCCAGCAGTTTATACCAGCACAATGAGCAGTTCTTC
few	TRBV12-3/TRBV12-4	NA	TRBJ2-5	CASSFSAPPETQYF	TGTGCCAGCAGTTTCTCGGCCCCACCGGAGACCCAGTACTTC
few	TRBV18	TRBD2	TRBJ2-1	CASSPPRLAGANNEQFF	TGTGCCAGCTCACCGCCAAGGCTGGCGGGAGCAAATAATGAGCAGTTCTTC
few	TRBV29-1	TRBD1	TRBJ1-2	CSVAETGVRGYTF	TGCAGCGTCGCAGAGACAGGGGTACGAGGCTACACCTTC
few	TRBV5-6	TRBD2	TRBJ2-4	CASSQRVAGGWNIQYF	TGTGCCAGCAGCCAGCGGGTAGCGGGAGGGTGGAACATTCAGTACTTC
few	TRBV5-1	NA	TRBJ2-4	CASSLVIVSPLAKNIQYF	TGCGCCAGCAGCTTGGTGATCGTCAGTCCCTTAGCCAAAAACATTCAGTACTTC
NA	TRBV3-1	TRBD2	TRBJ2-1	CASRLAGGPYNEQFF	TGTGCCAGCAGGCTAGCGGGAGGGCCCTACAATGAGCAGTTCTTC
few	TRBV11-2	NA	TRBJ2-1	CASSLGSRGWDNEQFF	TGTGCCAGCAGCTTAGGTTCGAGGGGGTGGGACAATGAGCAGTTCTTC
few	TRBV2	TRBD2	TRBJ2-1	CATTSVSSYNEQFF	TGTGCCACCACTAGCGTTTCGTCCTACAATGAGCAGTTCTTC
few	TRBV29-1	TRBD1	TRBJ2-1	CSVAGMGWTGENNEQFF	TGCAGCGTGGCGGGTATGGGATGGACAGGGGAAAACAATGAGCAGTTCTTC
NA	TRBV7-9	TRBD2	TRBJ2-3	CASSLVIAGGTDTQYF	TGTGCCAGCAGCTTAGTCATTGCGGGAGGCACAGATACGCAGTATTTT
few	TRBV12-3/TRBV12-4	TRBD1	TRBJ1-1	CASSFSSGQSEAFF	TGTGCCAGCAGTTTCAGTTCGGGACAGTCTGAAGCTTTCTTT
few	TRBV10-3	NA	TRBJ1-3	CAISVNGNTIYF	TGTGCCATCAGTGTTAACGGAAACACCATATATTTT
few	TRBV12-3/TRBV12-4	NA	TRBJ1-2	CASSFGTGNYGYTF	TGTGCCAGCAGTTTTGGCACGGGAAACTATGGCTACACCTTC
NA	TRBV6-5	TRBD1	TRBJ1-6	CASSSPPGGLNNSPLHF	TGTGCCAGCAGTTCCCCCCCAGGGGGCTTAAATAATTCACCCCTCCACTTT
NA	TRBV12-3/TRBV12-4	NA	TRBJ1-1	CASSFRHTEAFF	TGTGCCAGCAGTTTTCGGCACACTGAAGCTTTCTTT
few	TRBV10-3	TRBD1	TRBJ1-1	CAITRDSMNTEAFF	TGTGCCATCACCCGGGACAGTATGAACACTGAAGCTTTCTTT
few	TRBV12-3/TRBV12-4	NA	TRBJ2-1	CASSFEGRRSYNEQFF	TGTGCCAGCAGTTTTGAGGGGAGAAGGTCCTACAATGAGCAGTTCTTC
few	TRBV20-1	TRBD1	TRBJ1-2	CSAPGQGAVYGYTF	TGCAGTGCCCCGGGACAGGGGGCAGTCTATGGCTACACCTTC
few	TRBV12-3/TRBV12-4	NA	TRBJ1-2	CASSTPSRYGYTF	TGTGCCAGCAGTACACCTTCGCGCTATGGCTACACCTTC
NA	TRBV29-1	TRBD2	TRBJ2-7	CSVATSGPSSEQYF	TGCAGCGTTGCGACTAGCGGGCCTTCCTCCGAGCAGTACTTC
NA	TRBV7-9	NA	TRBJ1-1	CASSRQGDGGEAFF	TGTGCCAGCAGCCGTCAGGGCGATGGTGGTGAAGCTTTCTTT
NA	TRBV20-1	NA	TRBJ2-1	CSGRFAGNEQFF	TGCAGTGGACGGTTCGCAGGGAATGAGCAGTTCTTC
NA	TRBV3-1	NA	TRBJ1-2	CASSDLQGGNYGYTF	TGTGCCAGCAGCGACCTACAGGGAGGGAACTATGGCTACACCTTC
NA	TRBV4-1	NA	TRBJ1-1	CASSQPYRESTEAFF	TGCGCCAGCAGCCAACCTTACAGGGAAAGCACTGAAGCTTTCTTT
NA	TRBV2	TRBD2	TRBJ2-2	CASRPLAGGTGELFF	TGTGCCAGCAGACCACTAGCGGGGGGGACCGGGGAGCTGTTTTTT
NA	TRBV7-8	TRBD1	TRBJ1-6	CASSRGQGASNSPLHF	TGTGCCAGCAGCAGGGGACAGGGGGCCAGTAATTCACCCCTCCACTTT
NA	TRBV5-1	TRBD2	TRBJ2-5	CASSLRASGRAAETQYF	TGCGCCAGCAGCTTGAGGGCTAGCGGGAGGGCCGCGGAGACCCAGTACTTC